These 19 T cell receptor beta chains originate from one sample sequenced in a study of naive and memory T cell subsets (dated by TCRdb to about 2017). Library preparation was by UMI-ligation and nested PCR. The sequencer was an Illumina MiSeq. An equimolar mix of two oligonucleotides covering both TRBC1 and TRBC2 was used as the beta constant-region primer. The ligated cDNA went through four rounds of PCR with nested alpha and beta constant-region primers together with the SP2 primer. The public reads were quality trimmed at Q25 with fastp and then assembled into clones with MiXCR by TCRdb, keeping productive beta chains. Each entry is one CDR3 protein sequence, shown with its most common DNA and genes. In this sample the table shows about 120,000 distinct CDR3 sequences, 35% to 45% of which occur a single time. Jointly, the top ten make up approximately 0.9% of the sample. The material sequenced was central memory CD4+ T cells from blood. Sample cell subset or site, as interpreted from the label and publication: central memory, CD45RA- CD27+. These receptors all stem from a human donor in good health.

This clonotype was counted between two and nine times. The genes are TRBV6-5 and TRBJ1-1, with D tentatively TRBD1 (5 bases). Germline V gene lookup returns CDR1 MNHEY and CDR2 SVGAGI. CDR3 length: 13 amino acids. V was shortened by 2 bases and J by 11 bases, with 15 bases between the two germline ends. CDR3 nucleotides: TGTGCCAGCAGTTACCGCCAGGGTGGAGTCGCTTTCTTT. Its protein product is CASSYRQGGVAFF.

This clonotype was seen only a few times. The CDR3 loop reads CASSQGSRQGAFF. DNA for the CDR3: TGTGCCAGCAGCCAAGGATCACGCCAAGGAGCTTTCTTT. V is TRBV3-1 and J is TRBJ1-1, with D unclear. The CDR3 loop spans 13 amino acids. Trimming removed 1 base at V and 10 bases at J, with 13 bases between. Germline-derived CDR1 and CDR2 are LGHDT and YNNKEL (reference sequence).

This clonotype was seen a handful of times. The rearrangement uses TRBV5-1 and TRBJ2-1; D may be TRBD2 (6 bases). The CDR3 spans 14 residues. Germline V gene lookup returns CDR1 SGHRS and CDR2 YFSETQ. V was clipped by 5 bases and J by 4 bases, with 13 bases between them. The CDR3 sequence is CASSGTLNYNEQFF. DNA of the CDR3: TGCGCCAGCAGTGGGACTCTCAATTACAATGAGCAGTTCTTC. Variable domain in full (rest from reference TRBV5-1 and TRBJ2-1): KAGVTQTPRYLIKTRGQQVTLSCSPISGHRSVSWYQQTPGQGLQFLFEYFSETQRNKGNFPGRFSGRQFSNSRSEMNVSTLELGDSALYLCASSGTLNYNEQFFGPGTRLTVL.

This clonotype came up many times. CDR3 in amino acids: CASSQADTPYNEQFF. CDR3 nucleotides: TGTGCCAGCAGCCAAGCGGACACGCCCTACAATGAGCAGTTCTTC. The chain has TRBV14 and TRBJ2-1; D possibly corresponds to TRBD1 (5 bases). The V gene's germline CDR1 is SGHDN and CDR2 FVKESK. V lost 1 base and J lost 2, with 9 bases in between. The CDR3 is 15 residues long.

The chain combines TRBV5-1 with TRBJ2-7; 12 bases map to TRBD2. Germline CDR1 SGHRS, CDR2 YFSETQ. This CDR3 is 15 amino acids long. Germline trimming cut 4 bases from V and 2 bases from J; bases unmatched to any gene: 4. CDR3 residues: CASSDLAGGPYEQYF. The CDR3 nucleotides are TGCGCCAGCAGCGACCTAGCGGGAGGGCCCTACGAGCAGTACTTC.

The chain employs TRBV5-1 and TRBJ2-3; possible D gene TRBD1, 5 bases. Germline CDR1 SGHRS, CDR2 YFSETQ. V gave up 5 bases and J gave up 2 bases, with 12 bases separating them. This CDR3 region has 14 residues. CDR3: CASRVDRHTDTQYF. CDR3 DNA sequence: TGCGCCAGCAGGGTTGACAGACACACAGATACGCAGTATTTT.

This clonotype was found a few times. The J gene is TRBJ1-1, the V gene TRBV6-4; TRBD1 aligns across 8 bases. The V and J ends lost 5 bases and 4 bases, in that order; junction bases with no gene match: 3. Germline-derived CDR1 and CDR2 are MRHNA and SNTAGT. CDR3 length: 13 amino acids. Here the CDR3 reads CASSQTGGTEAFF. The CDR3 DNA sequence: TGTGCCAGCAGTCAAACAGGGGGCACTGAAGCTTTCTTT.

The chain's CDR3 is CASSLVGDETQYF. CDR3 DNA sequence: TGTGCCAGCAGCTTAGTCGGGGATGAGACCCAGTACTTC. This sequence joins TRBV7-2 and TRBJ2-5, with a possible D match to TRBD2 (5 bases). The V end lost 1 base, the J end lost 5 bases, and 8 bases lay between the germline ends. The CDR3 extends over 13 amino acids. Looked up from germline, CDR1 is SGHTA and CDR2 is FQGNSA.

This clonotype occurred a few times. At one of its ends the junction is not consistent with the germline gene, which may arise from a read error. J is TRBJ2-3 and V is TRBV20-1; the match to TRBD2 covers 13 bases. The CDR3 spans 19 residues. The V gene's germline CDR1 is DFQATT and CDR2 SNEGSKA (reference sequence). CDR3 loop: CSARGLLAGGPPGTDTQYF. Here the CDR3 DNA reads TGCAGTGCCAGAGGCCTACTAGCGGGAGGGCCACCGGGGACAGATACGCAGTATTTT.

This clonotype appeared many times. The rearrangement uses TRBV6-2 or TRBV6-3 and TRBJ2-5; tentatively, D is TRBD1 (5 bases). Germline assignment: CDR1 MNHEY and CDR2 SVGEGT. V dropped 7 bases and J dropped 4 bases, with 16 bases sitting between them. The CDR3 runs 14 residues. CDR3 DNA sequence: TGTGCCAGCATCAAAACAGGTGTTACAGAGACCCAGTACTTC. Its protein product is CASIKTGVTETQYF.

This chain connects TRBV6-2 or TRBV6-3 to TRBJ2-5; D is possibly TRBD2 (6 bases). V gave up 0 bases and J gave up 7 bases, with 24 bases separating them. Germline-derived CDR1 and CDR2 are MNHEY and SVGEGT. There are 18 residues in the CDR3. The CDR3 DNA reads TGTGCCAGCAGTTACTCAAGATCCTTCGGGACTCCAATTTGGACCCAGTACTTC. Translated, it gives CASSYSRSFGTPIWTQYF.

The J gene is TRBJ1-6, the V gene TRBV12-3 or TRBV12-4; 7 bases agree with TRBD1. The CDR3 has 13 residues. The J segment lost 9 bases and the V segment lost 8 bases, leaving 7 bases of the junction unmatched. The CDR3 coding sequence is TGTGCCAGCCAACAGGGGTCGGGTTCACCCCTCCACTTT. Translation gives CASQQGSGSPLHF.

The V and J genes are TRBV28 and TRBJ1-2; no reliable D call. CDR1 MDHEN and CDR2 SYDVKM come from the germline V gene. The V end was cut by 5 bases, the J end by 6 bases, with 16 bases between. CDR3 length equals 14 residues. CDR3 region: CASSTPAGSHGYTF. CDR3 nucleotide sequence: TGTGCCAGCAGTACGCCGGCGGGTTCTCATGGCTACACCTTC.

This chain connects TRBV5-6 to TRBJ1-3, with D uncertain. Deletions cut 5 bases from V and 0 bases from J, with 6 bases between. The CDR3 runs 13 residues. The V gene's germline CDR1 is SGHDT and CDR2 YYEEEE. The CDR3 is CASSTYSGNTIYF. CDR3 nucleotides: TGTGCCAGCAGTACGTACTCTGGAAACACCATATATTTT.

J is TRBJ1-5 and V is TRBV12-3 or TRBV12-4; 9 nucleotides line up with TRBD1. Trimming removed 5 bases from V and 4 bases from J; junction bases left unmatched: 6. The CDR3 totals 15 residues. The CDR3 nucleotides are TGTGCCAGCAGTCCGGGACAGGGCATTAATCAGCCCCAGCATTTT. It yields the protein CASSPGQGINQPQHF.

The table lists this clonotype with a few counts. Here the CDR3 reads CSFKGQGNWGTDTQYF. CDR3 bases: TGCAGTTTCAAGGGACAGGGGAATTGGGGCACAGATACGCAGTATTTT. The chain links TRBV20-1 to TRBJ2-3, with TRBD1 identical over 10 bases. Unmatched junction bases numbered 12, after V lost 8 bases and J lost 1 base. CDR1 is DFQATT and CDR2 is SNEGSKA in the germline V gene (reference sequence). CDR3 length: 16 residues.

The chain has TRBV27 and TRBJ2-6, with unresolved D. Germline V gene lookup returns CDR1 MNHEY and CDR2 SMNVEV (reference sequence). Deletions cut 6 bases from V and 2 bases from J, with 2 bases between. The CDR3 is made up of 12 amino acids. Here the CDR3 DNA reads TGTGCCAGCAGGGCTGGGGCCAACGTCCTGACTTTC. Its translation: CASRAGANVLTF.

The gene calls are TRBV5-5 and TRBJ2-1; D unclear. V was cut by 2 bases and J by 7 bases, with 10 bases left in between. The germline CDR1 and CDR2 sequences are SGHKS and YYEKEE (reference sequence). This CDR3 is 13 amino acids long. CDR3 DNA sequence: TGTGCCAGCAGCTTTGTCGGACCGAATGAGCAGTTCTTC. The encoded protein is CASSFVGPNEQFF.

The chain uses TRBV2 and TRBJ1-1, with 8 bases fitting TRBD1. This CDR3 has 13 amino acids. Germline V CDR1 and CDR2: SNHLY, FYNNEI. With V trimmed by 7 bases and J by 5 bases, 6 bases remained unmatched. CDR3: CASTGQGRTEAFF. CDR3 in DNA: TGTGCCAGCACAGGACAGGGCAGGACTGAAGCTTTCTTT.